A single sample is the source of the 32 T cell receptor beta chains below, sequenced in a study of blood T cell repertoires in COVID-19. Measured with immunoSEQ multiplex PCR; TCRdb has only the in-frame clones, and not every one. The sample yields fewer than 400,000 clones, 85% seen once. The material sequenced was peripheral blood. All receptors come from a woman under 30 with acute or convalescent COVID-19.

This clone was seen a handful of times. This chain joins TRBV29-1 and TRBJ1-2; D perhaps matches TRBD1 (6 bases). Germline CDR1 SQVTM, CDR2 ANQGSEA. The CDR3 extends over 14 amino acids. V lost 3 bases to trimming and J lost 8 bases, with 19 bases between them. The CDR3 reads CSVEKLQGTAGYTF. In DNA, the CDR3 is TGCAGCGTTGAGAAACTACAGGGAACAGCCGGCTACACCTTC.

The chain links TRBV7-3 to TRBJ1-1; D remains ambiguous. The V and J ends lost 5 bases and 0 bases respectively, with 13 bases between them. The CDR3 length is 15 residues. In germline, CDR1 is SGHTA, CDR2 FQGTGA. The CDR3 bases are TGTGCCAGCAGCGCATTTTACGAGATGAACACTGAAGCTTTCTTT. The encoded protein is CASSAFYEMNTEAFF.

The rearrangement links TRBV9 to TRBJ1-1, with D perhaps matching TRBD1 (5 bases). CDR1 SGDLS and CDR2 YYNGEE come from the germline V gene. This CDR3 spans 14 amino acids. Trimming removed 3 bases at V and 4 bases at J, with 13 bases between. Here the CDR3 reads CASSAHTDSTEAFF. The CDR3 nucleotides read TGTGCCAGCAGCGCCCATACCGACAGCACTGAAGCTTTCTTT.

The chain couples TRBV27 to TRBJ1-5; TRBD1 aligns across 8 bases. The junction had 6 bases not matched to a gene; V was cut back by 2 bases and J by 6 bases. Germline loops: CDR1 MNHEY, CDR2 SMNVEV (reference sequence). CDR3 length: 15 residues. The DNA of the CDR3 is TGTGCCAGCAGTTTAGGGACAGGCTCGGGTCAGCCCCAGCATTTT. Amino acid sequence: CASSLGTGSGQPQHF.

The J gene is TRBJ1-2, the V gene TRBV2; possibly TRBD1 for D (6 bases). The CDR3 has 13 amino acids. The ends were cut back, 6 bases at V and 4 bases at J, with 12 bases in the middle. The germline gives CDR1 SNHLY, CDR2 FYNNEI. Here the CDR3 reads CASSGDRRYGYTF. DNA of the CDR3: TGTGCCAGCAGCGGAGACAGGCGCTATGGCTACACCTTC.

V gene TRBV7-2 combines with J gene TRBJ2-2; D is perhaps TRBD2 (6 bases). This CDR3 contains 17 residues. CDR1 is SGHTA, CDR2 FQGNSA, per germline. V dropped 1 base and J dropped 3 bases, with 15 bases sitting between them. In DNA form, the CDR3 reads TGTGCCAGCAGCTTAGGGAGGGCAGGGTTTGACACCGGGGAGCTGTTTTTT. It specifies CASSLGRAGFDTGELFF.

This chain connects TRBV28 to TRBJ1-5; TRBD1 aligns across 8 bases. The CDR3 covers 15 residues. Germline V CDR1 and CDR2: MDHEN, SYDVKM. Trimming took 3 bases from V and 6 from J; bases not matched to a gene: 7. The CDR3 region is CASSFVQGAGQPQHF. The DNA of the CDR3 is TGTGCCAGCAGTTTCGTTCAGGGGGCAGGTCAGCCCCAGCATTTT.

This clone has more than one count but fewer than ten. The CDR3 DNA reads as TGTGCCAGCAGTCCAACCATAGCGGGGGACTACGAGCAGTACTTC. Its protein is CASSPTIAGDYEQYF. This chain connects TRBV27 to TRBJ2-7; TRBD2 agrees at 9 bases. The junction had 8 bases not matched to a gene; V was cut back by 5 bases and J by 3 bases. Per the germline V gene, CDR1 is MNHEY and CDR2 is SMNVEV (reference sequence). This CDR3 comprises 15 residues.

The chain recombines TRBV5-6 with TRBJ2-3; 12 bases agree with TRBD2. Germline CDR1 is SGHDT and CDR2 is YYEEEE. The CDR3 consists of 16 residues. V gave up 3 bases and J gave up 2 bases; unmatched junction bases: 4. The CDR3 reads CASSSGLAGHTDTQYF. The CDR3, as DNA: TGTGCCAGCAGCTCAGGACTAGCGGGGCACACAGATACGCAGTATTTT.

The V gene is TRBV5-6, the J gene TRBJ2-4, with 8 bases matching TRBD1. Germline CDR1 reads SGHDT; CDR2 reads YYEEEE. The length of the CDR3 is 16 residues. The V and J ends lost 4 bases and 3 bases, in that order; junction bases with no gene match: 9. The CDR3 region has the DNA TGTGCCAGCAGCCTAGACAGGGGATGGGACAAAAACATTCAGTACTTC. Its protein is CASSLDRGWDKNIQYF.

The V gene is TRBV5-4, the J gene TRBJ1-6; the D is unclear. Germline CDR1 reads SGHNT; CDR2 reads YYREEE (reference sequence). CDR3 length: 15 amino acids. V was pared by 0 bases and J by 4 bases, with 8 bases between. In nucleotides, the CDR3 is TGTGCCAGCAGCTTGGCTCCGTTATATAATTCACCCCTCCACTTT. Its protein product is CASSLAPLYNSPLHF.

This clone appeared once. V usage is TRBV6-1 and J usage is TRBJ1-2; TRBD1 aligns across 11 bases. Per germline, CDR1 MNHNS and CDR2 SASEGT. Trimming took 2 bases from V and 4 from J; bases not matched to a gene: 6. CDR3 length equals 16 residues. The CDR3 loop reads CASSELTGTGGYGYTF. The CDR3 bases are TGTGCCAGCAGTGAACTTACCGGGACAGGGGGCTATGGCTACACCTTC.

The chain joins TRBV7-7 to TRBJ2-3; 7 nucleotides align to TRBD1. With 5 bases clipped from V and 0 bases from J, the junction kept 5 bases outside the gene matches. This CDR3 spans 15 amino acids. Per germline, CDR1 SSHAT and CDR2 FNYEAQ (reference sequence). The CDR3 nucleotides read TGTGCCAGCAGCCCCGGGGACAGTAGCACAGATACGCAGTATTTT. Its protein is CASSPGDSSTDTQYF.

The chain uses TRBV2 and TRBJ2-6; D gene uncertain. The CDR3 extends over 19 amino acids. Germline V gene data show CDR1 as SNHLY and CDR2 as FYNNEI. V lost 5 bases, J lost 0 bases, and 20 bases lay in between. The CDR3 loop is CASSQFAGRISSGANVLTF. The CDR3 DNA sequence: TGTGCCAGCAGTCAGTTCGCCGGCAGGATAAGCTCTGGGGCCAACGTCCTGACTTTC.

This clone was observed a handful of times. CDR3 residues: CASSIRLIGGETQYF. The CDR3, as DNA: TGTGCCAGTAGTATACGCCTCATAGGGGGAGAGACCCAGTACTTC. The chain recombines TRBV19 with TRBJ2-5, with D perhaps TRBD1 (6 bases). This CDR3 region has 15 residues. The V and J ends lost 2 bases and 4 bases respectively, with 14 bases between them. Germline lookup yields CDR1 LNHDA and CDR2 SQIVND (reference sequence).

The chain combines TRBV18 with TRBJ1-4, with D unresolved. This CDR3 is built from 13 residues. Looked up from germline, CDR1 is KGHSH and CDR2 is LQKENI. V was cut by 1 base and J by 5 bases, with 5 bases left in between. The CDR3 is CASSPRGNEKLFF. Written as DNA, the CDR3 is TGTGCCAGCTCACCACGCGGGAATGAAAAACTGTTTTTT. Using reference TRBV18 and TRBJ1-4 for the parts outside the CDR3, the full variable domain is NAGVMQNPRHLVRRRGQEARLRCSPMKGHSHVYWYRQLPEEGLKFMVYLQKENIIDESGMPKERFSAEFPKEGPSILRIQQVVRGDSAAYFCASSPRGNEKLFFGSGTQLSVL.

CDR3 sequence reads: CASSPGLVTGNSGANVLTF. CDR3 sequence (DNA): TGTGCCAGCAGCCCGGGCCTAGTGACAGGGAACTCTGGGGCCAACGTCCTGACTTTC. The J gene is TRBJ2-6, the V gene TRBV5-6; 7 bases are shared with TRBD1. CDR3 length equals 19 residues. Germline V gene lookup returns CDR1 SGHDT and CDR2 YYEEEE. V trimming: 4 bases; J trimming: 0 bases; junction bases outside the gene matches: 13. The variable domain in full, with the rest retrieved from reference TRBV5-6 and TRBJ2-6, is DAGVTQSPTHLIKTRGQQVTLRCSPKSGHDTVSWYQQALGQGPQFIFQYYEEEERQRGNFPDRFSGHQFPNYSSELNVNALLLGDSALYLCASSPGLVTGNSGANVLTFGAGSRLTVL.

V and J are TRBV19 and TRBJ1-1, with 7 bases aligning to TRBD1. Trimming removed 2 bases from V and 5 bases from J; junction bases left unmatched: 11. Germline V gene sequence: CDR1 LNHDA, CDR2 SQIVND (reference sequence). The CDR3 spans 16 residues. The CDR3 sequence is CASSITPGQVRTEAFF. The CDR3 DNA reads TGTGCCAGTAGTATAACCCCTGGACAGGTTAGAACTGAAGCTTTCTTT. Based on the CDR3 plus reference TRBV19 and TRBJ1-1, the full variable domain is DGGITQSPKYLFRKEGQNVTLSCEQNLNHDAMYWYRQDPGQGLRLIYYSQIVNDFQKGDIAEGYSVSREKKESFPLTVTSAQKNPTAFYLCASSITPGQVRTEAFFGQGTRLTVV.

Here the CDR3 DNA reads TGTGCCACCAGTGATCCGTGGACAGGGGGCGCAGATACGCAGTATTTT. This codes for CATSDPWTGGADTQYF. The chain couples TRBV24-1 to TRBJ2-3; 11 nucleotides align to TRBD1. V lost 3 bases and J lost 4; bases outside the gene matches: 5. The CDR3 has 16 residues. CDR1 and CDR2 from the germline V gene are KGHDR and SFDVKD.

The sample holds a few counts of this clone. The rearrangement uses TRBV19 and TRBJ1-1; 7 nucleotides match TRBD1. Germline CDR1 is LNHDA and CDR2 is SQIVND (reference sequence). J was trimmed by 3 bases and V by 6 bases; bases with no gene match: 10. The CDR3 loop spans 15 amino acids. CDR3 amino acids: CASSELQGSHTEAFF. The CDR3 nucleotides read TGTGCCAGTAGCGAACTACAGGGGTCACACACTGAAGCTTTCTTT.

This chain links TRBV19 with TRBJ1-1; D uncertain. Trimming left V 6 bases short and J 4 bases short, with 9 bases between. The CDR3 is 12 amino acids. CDR1 is LNHDA and CDR2 is SQIVND in the germline V gene (reference sequence). The DNA for the CDR3 is TGTGCCAGTAGGGGAGGTAGCACTGAAGCTTTCTTT. Protein sequence: CASRGGSTEAFF.

The CDR3 nucleotides are TGTGCCAGCAGGCTAGCGGGATGGGGAGATACGCAGTATTTT. Translated: CASRLAGWGDTQYF. The chain links TRBV6-5 to TRBJ2-3; 9 bases fit TRBD2. Germline values: CDR1 MNHEY, CDR2 SVGAGI. This CDR3 region has 14 residues. The junction had 6 bases not matched to a gene; V was cut back by 6 bases and J by 5 bases.

The CDR3 nucleotides read TGTGCCATCAGTGAGCCGGGACTAGCTCTAGAAGAGACCCAGTACTTC. It codes for CAISEPGLALEETQYF. V and J are TRBV10-3 and TRBJ2-5; 9 bases map to TRBD2. Unmatched junction bases numbered 7, after V lost 2 bases and J lost 3 bases. Germline V gives CDR1 ENHRY, CDR2 SYGVKD. CDR3 length: 16 amino acids.

CDR3 DNA: TGTGCCAGCAGTTTTCCAGGCCTCTACGAGCAGTACTTC. Encoded protein: CASSFPGLYEQYF. The chain joins TRBV28 to TRBJ2-7; D call uncertain. The CDR3 is made up of 13 amino acids. V lost 3 bases and J 3 bases, leaving 9 bases between the germline ends. CDR1 and CDR2 (germline): MDHEN, SYDVKM.

CDR3 sequence: CASIRGTMIPGNTIYF. The CDR3 nucleotides read TGTGCCAGTATAAGGGGAACAATGATTCCTGGAAACACCATATATTTT. The J gene is TRBJ1-3, the V gene TRBV19; tentative D call: TRBD1 (5 bases). V was clipped by 7 bases and J by 2 bases, with 18 bases between them. The V gene's germline CDR1 is LNHDA and CDR2 SQIVND (reference sequence). CDR3 length: 16 residues.

This chain connects TRBV9 to TRBJ2-1, with 8 bases identical to TRBD2. J gave up 3 bases and V 0 bases, and 5 bases lay outside the gene matches. Germline V gene sequence: CDR1 SGDLS, CDR2 YYNGEE. The CDR3 length is 16 residues. The CDR3 nucleotides are TGTGCCAGCAGCGTAGCCGGGGGGGCTAGCTACAATGAGCAGTTCTTC. It is translated as CASSVAGGASYNEQFF.

The CDR3 DNA sequence: TGTGCCAGCAGCGCCGGGACTAGCAACACCGGGGAGCTGTTTTTT. Translation: CASSAGTSNTGELFF. The chain carries TRBV9 and TRBJ2-2, with 9 bases lining up with TRBD2. Unmatched junction bases numbered 2, after V lost 3 bases and J lost 2 bases. CDR1 is SGDLS, CDR2 YYNGEE, per germline. The CDR3 spans 15 residues.

This clone was observed once. Other DNA sequences in this sample translate to the same CDR3. The rearrangement uses TRBV5-1 and TRBJ1-4, with D maybe TRBD1 (5 bases). The CDR3 spans 14 residues. Germline V gene lookup returns CDR1 SGHRS and CDR2 YFSETQ. Trimming stripped 3 bases from V and 6 bases from J, with 12 bases between. CDR3: CASSSGTGDEKLFF. For the CDR3, the DNA is TGCGCCAGCAGCTCGGGGACGGGAGATGAAAAACTGTTTTTT.

This clone was detected a few times. The rearrangement joins TRBV12-3 or TRBV12-4 to TRBJ1-4, with D tentatively TRBD1 (6 bases). The CDR3 is 11 residues long. The ends were cut back, 2 bases at V and 14 bases at J, with 9 bases in the middle. This CDR3 reads CASSLQGRLFF. DNA for the CDR3: TGTGCCAGCAGTTTACAGGGGCGTCTGTTTTTT.

The rearrangement uses TRBV29-1 and TRBJ1-1; D unclear. CDR3 length: 14 residues. The germline V gene encodes CDR1 SQVTM and CDR2 ANQGSEA. V shed 0 bases and J shed 0 bases, with 8 bases lying between them. CDR3 region: CSVEEEQLNTEAFF. Written as DNA, the CDR3 is TGCAGCGTTGAAGAGGAGCAGCTGAACACTGAAGCTTTCTTT.

This clone was seen only once. V usage is TRBV27 and J usage is TRBJ2-3; D may be TRBD1 (5 bases). Looked up from germline, CDR1 is MNHEY and CDR2 is SMNVEV (reference sequence). The CDR3 runs 12 residues. Trimming stripped 6 bases from V and 2 bases from J, with 6 bases between. In DNA, the CDR3 is TGTGCCAGCAGGGACATCACAGATACGCAGTATTTT. Protein sequence: CASRDITDTQYF.

This chain joins TRBV6-1 and TRBJ1-1; TRBD1 matches at 8 bases. The V and J ends lost 3 bases and 4 bases, in that order; junction bases with no gene match: 7. The CDR3 has 15 amino acids. From germline, CDR1 is MNHNS and CDR2 SASEGT. CDR3 coding DNA: TGTGCCAGCAGTGATGCCCAGGGGGCGACCACTGAAGCTTTCTTT. Translated, it gives CASSDAQGATTEAFF.